This TCR beta chain was retrieved from a study of blood T cells in healthy people across ages. Primed by a sample-barcoded 5' primer and a J-beta primer mix, a second PCR proceeded for 7 to 11 cycles. TCRdb re-called the 5' RACE reads through MiXCR, storing one row per CDR3 protein. In the table there are 950,000 to 1,200,000 distinct CDR3 sequences, 35% to 40% of which are singletons. The V segment lost 4 bases and the J segment 5 bases; nucleotides outside the gene matches: 18. This CDR3 spans 19 amino acids. Germline V lookup: CDR1 ENHRY, CDR2 SYGVKD. The chain couples TRBV10-3 to TRBJ1-5, with 9 bases matching TRBD1. The sequencing sample was made of blood. This TCR was sampled from a man aged 18 to 30 in good health. As DNA, the CDR3 is TGTGCCATCAGTGTAAGTTTATACACCGACAGGGGGAGGCATCAGCCCCAGCATTTT. Encoded protein: CAISVSLYTDRGRHQPQHF.